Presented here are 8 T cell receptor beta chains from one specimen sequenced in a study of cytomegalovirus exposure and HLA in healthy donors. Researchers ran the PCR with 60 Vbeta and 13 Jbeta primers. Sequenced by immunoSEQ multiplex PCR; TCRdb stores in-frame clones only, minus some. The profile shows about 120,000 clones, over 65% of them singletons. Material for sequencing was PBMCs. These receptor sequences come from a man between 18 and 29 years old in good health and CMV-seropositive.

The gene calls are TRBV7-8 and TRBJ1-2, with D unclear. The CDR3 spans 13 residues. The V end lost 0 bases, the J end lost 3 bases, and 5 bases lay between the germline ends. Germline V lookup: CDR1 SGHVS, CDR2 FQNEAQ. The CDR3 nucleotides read TGTGCCAGCAGCTTAGCGAGGGACTATGGCTACACCTTC. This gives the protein CASSLARDYGYTF.

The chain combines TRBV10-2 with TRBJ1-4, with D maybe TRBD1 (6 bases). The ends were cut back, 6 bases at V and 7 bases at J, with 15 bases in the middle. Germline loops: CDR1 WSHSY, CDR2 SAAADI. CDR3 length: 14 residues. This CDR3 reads CASSPRGASEKLFF. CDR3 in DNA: TGCGCCAGCAGCCCCCGGGGGGCTAGTGAAAAACTGTTTTTT.

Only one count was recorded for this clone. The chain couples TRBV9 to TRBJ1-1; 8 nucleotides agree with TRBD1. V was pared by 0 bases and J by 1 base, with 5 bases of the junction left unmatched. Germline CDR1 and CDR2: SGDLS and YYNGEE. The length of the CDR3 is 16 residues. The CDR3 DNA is TGTGCCAGCAGCGTAGGGAGTGGACAGGGGAACACTGAAGCTTTCTTT. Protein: CASSVGSGQGNTEAFF.

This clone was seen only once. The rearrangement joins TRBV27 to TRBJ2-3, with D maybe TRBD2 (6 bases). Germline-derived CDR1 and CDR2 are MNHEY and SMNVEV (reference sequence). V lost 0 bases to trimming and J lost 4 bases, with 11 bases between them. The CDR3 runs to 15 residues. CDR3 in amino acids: CASSLSGTPSDTQYF. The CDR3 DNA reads TGTGCCAGCAGTTTATCAGGGACTCCTTCAGATACGCAGTATTTT.

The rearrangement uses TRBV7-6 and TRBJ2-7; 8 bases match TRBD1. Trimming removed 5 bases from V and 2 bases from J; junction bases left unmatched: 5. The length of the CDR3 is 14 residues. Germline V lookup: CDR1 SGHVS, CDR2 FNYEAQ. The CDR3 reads CASSAGTGPYEQYF. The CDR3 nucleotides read TGTGCCAGCAGCGCAGGGACAGGCCCCTACGAGCAGTACTTC.

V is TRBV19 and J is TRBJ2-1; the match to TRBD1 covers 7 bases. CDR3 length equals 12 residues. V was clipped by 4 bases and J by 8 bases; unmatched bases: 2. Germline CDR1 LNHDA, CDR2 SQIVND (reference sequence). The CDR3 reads CASSRQGDEQFF. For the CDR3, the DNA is TGTGCCAGTAGTAGACAGGGCGATGAGCAGTTCTTC. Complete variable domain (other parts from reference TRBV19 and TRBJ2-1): DGGITQSPKYLFRKEGQNVTLSCEQNLNHDAMYWYRQDPGQGLRLIYYSQIVNDFQKGDIAEGYSVSREKKESFPLTVTSAQKNPTAFYLCASSRQGDEQFFGPGTRLTVL.

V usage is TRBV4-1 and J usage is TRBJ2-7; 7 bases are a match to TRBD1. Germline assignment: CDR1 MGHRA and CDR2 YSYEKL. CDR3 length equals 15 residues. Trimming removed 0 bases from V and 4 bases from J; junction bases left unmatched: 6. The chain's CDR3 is CASSQEDRAVYEQYF. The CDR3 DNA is TGCGCCAGCAGCCAAGAAGACAGGGCTGTATACGAGCAGTACTTC.

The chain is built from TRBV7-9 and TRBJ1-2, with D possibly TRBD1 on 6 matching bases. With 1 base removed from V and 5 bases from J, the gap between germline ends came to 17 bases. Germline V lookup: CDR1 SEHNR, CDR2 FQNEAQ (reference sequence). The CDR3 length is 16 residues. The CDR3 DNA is TGTGCCAGCAGCTTAGGGGACAAGGCCCTTAGGTATGGCTACACCTTC. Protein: CASSLGDKALRYGYTF. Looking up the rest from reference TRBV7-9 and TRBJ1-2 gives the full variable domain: DTGVSQNPRHKITKRGQNVTFRCDPISEHNRLYWYRQTLGQGPEFLTYFQNEAQLEKSRLLSDRFSAERPKGSFSTLEIQRTEQGDSAMYLCASSLGDKALRYGYTFGSGTRLTVV.